This T cell receptor (beta chain) was identified in a study of vaccination and CD4 T cells after COVID-19. Treatment described: roughly ten-day PBMC culture with coronavirus spike peptide pools or control peptides (ViraFEST assay). Turning to this clonotype: Its target is unknown.

At the Johns Hopkins FTIC core, DNA taken from cultured CD4+ T cells was sequenced by way of the Oncomine TCR Beta short-read assay. One entry per CDR3 protein results from TCRdb running MiXCR on the PCR reads. Here the sample spans 14,000 to 15,000 distinct CDR3 sequences, less than 75% being singletons. CDR1 is DFQATT and CDR2 is SNEGSKA in the germline V gene (reference sequence). V dropped 4 bases and J dropped 4; count of bases not matched to a gene: 3. The CDR3 contains 14 residues. V gene TRBV20-1 combines with J gene TRBJ2-1; 11 bases line up with TRBD1. The clonotype was recovered from a human donor who had recovered from COVID-19. The sample consisted of CD4+ T cells from blood, cultured in vitro. The CDR3 DNA is TGCAGTGCTACCGGGACAGGGGGGTACAATGAGCAGTTCTTC. Its protein is CSATGTGGYNEQFF.